This T cell receptor (beta chain) is drawn from a study of cytomegalovirus exposure and HLA in healthy donors. Study in general: The roughly 130 validation repertoires used the same platform as the roughly 670 first-cohort repertoires (as reported by a later analysis).

TCRdb's copy holds only in-frame clones and misses some; the assay was immunoSEQ multiplex PCR. The profile shows 200,000 to 250,000 clones, around nine tenths of them singletons. The length of the CDR3 is 15 residues. With 2 bases removed from V and 2 bases from J, the gap between germline ends came to 10 bases. Germline CDR1 reads SNHLY; CDR2 reads FYNNEI. The gene calls are TRBV2 and TRBJ1-5, with a weak D call TRBD1 (6 bases). Specimen: PBMCs. The clonotype originates from a man between 18 and 29 years old in good health and CMV-seronegative. The CDR3 coding sequence is TGTGCCAGCAGTGAACAGGGGCAGCGCAATCAGCCCCAGCATTTT. This translates into CASSEQGQRNQPQHF.